These 25 T cell receptor beta chains were sequenced from one sample in a study of vaccination and CD4 T cells after COVID-19. Cultured CD4+ T-cell DNA underwent Oncomine TCR Beta short-read sequencing. TCRdb re-derived calls from the PCR reads in MiXCR, one entry per CDR3 protein. Of around 7,000 distinct CDR3 sequences in the sample, under 55% were seen once. Regarding treatment: approximately 10-day PBMC culture with coronavirus spike peptide pools or control peptides (ViraFEST assay). CD4+ T cells of the unexposed donor were collected before the COVID-19 pandemic (2011-2018). Their recognized antigens are unknown. The source material was CD4+ T cells from blood, cultured in vitro. The receptors stem from a human donor in good health.

There are a few counts of this clonotype. The chain employs TRBV27 and TRBJ1-5; the D gene is possibly TRBD1 (5 bases). Germline CDR1 reads MNHEY; CDR2 reads SMNVEV (reference sequence). The CDR3 loop spans 16 amino acids. Trimming cost V 2 bases and J 3 bases, with 14 bases left between them. CDR3 loop: CASSLTGRGINQPQHF. The CDR3 coding sequence is TGTGCCAGCAGTTTAACGGGACGGGGAATCAATCAGCCCCAGCATTTT.

The V gene is TRBV10-2, the J gene TRBJ2-1; 12 bases agree with TRBD2. From germline, CDR1 is WSHSY and CDR2 SAAADI. The CDR3 is 16 residues long. With 5 bases clipped from V and 7 bases from J, the junction kept 9 bases outside the gene matches. In nucleotides, the CDR3 is TGCGCCAGCAGTCCAATACTAGCGGGAGGTTCGAATGAGCAGTTCTTC. Encoded protein: CASSPILAGGSNEQFF.

The chain carries TRBV2 and TRBJ2-3; D uncertain. The CDR3 runs 15 residues. Germline assignment: CDR1 SNHLY and CDR2 FYNNEI. V was cut by 2 bases and J by 0 bases, with 9 bases left in between. Here the CDR3 DNA reads TGTGCCAGCAGTGAACCATGGGCAAGCACAGATACGCAGTATTTT. Translation gives CASSEPWASTDTQYF. Looking up the rest from reference TRBV2 and TRBJ2-3 gives the full variable domain: EPEVTQTPSHQVTQMGQEVILRCVPISNHLYFYWYRQILGQKVEFLVSFYNNEISEKSEIFDDQFSVERPDGSNFTLKIRSTKLEDSAMYFCASSEPWASTDTQYFGPGTRLTVL.

The CDR3 loop reads CASSIVRGRYSNQPQHF. The CDR3 region has the DNA TGTGCCAGTAGTATAGTCAGGGGCCGATATAGCAATCAGCCCCAGCATTTT. The chain employs TRBV19 and TRBJ1-5; weak D call: TRBD1 (6 bases). The CDR3 loop spans 17 amino acids. Germline CDR1 is LNHDA and CDR2 is SQIVND (reference sequence). V shed 1 base and J shed 0 bases, with 13 bases lying between them.

The CDR3 DNA reads TGTGCCAGCAGCCCTATAGGGCAAACCTCCTACGAGCAGTACTTC. Its protein is CASSPIGQTSYEQYF. This rearrangement joins TRBV7-9 to TRBJ2-7; D ambiguous. Germline V lookup: CDR1 SEHNR, CDR2 FQNEAQ (reference sequence). V lost 5 bases, J lost 0 bases, and 14 bases lay in between. The CDR3 consists of 15 residues.

This clonotype was counted a few times. This chain links TRBV20-1 with TRBJ1-5; 10 nucleotides match TRBD1. The germline V gene has CDR1 DFQATT and CDR2 SNEGSKA (reference sequence). Unmatched junction bases numbered 7, after V lost 4 bases and J lost 1 base. The CDR3 spans 16 residues. As DNA, the CDR3 is TGCAGTGCTATAGGGACAGGGGATTGGAGCAATCAGCCCCAGCATTTT. Amino acids: CSAIGTGDWSNQPQHF.

This chain links TRBV5-4 with TRBJ2-1, with TRBD2 as a possible D gene (7 bases). This CDR3 has 15 residues. The germline V gene encodes CDR1 SGHNT and CDR2 YYREEE (reference sequence). Trimming took off 7 bases at V and 5 bases at J, with 19 bases between the two ends. The CDR3 region has the DNA TGTGCCAGCCGGCGGGGGCGGGACGAGAACAATGAGCAGTTCTTC. Protein product: CASRRGRDENNEQFF.

This clonotype was recorded once. This chain uses TRBV19 with TRBJ2-7; D possibly matches TRBD1 or TRBD2 (7 bases each). The ends were cut back, 7 bases at V and 5 bases at J, with 18 bases in the middle. The germline CDR1 and CDR2 sequences are LNHDA and SQIVND (reference sequence). There are 14 residues in the CDR3. The CDR3 bases are TGTGCCAGTACCACGGGGGGACAGCCCAACGAGCAGTACTTC. This gives the protein CASTTGGQPNEQYF.

By share, this clonotype counts as large (0.1 to 1%). The genes are TRBV27 and TRBJ1-1; D remains ambiguous. This CDR3 is built from 13 residues. The ends were cut back, 3 bases at V and 4 bases at J, with 9 bases in the middle. Germline CDR1 and CDR2: MNHEY and SMNVEV (reference sequence). CDR3 sequence reads: CASSFRWGTEAFF. In nucleotides, the CDR3 is TGTGCCAGCAGTTTTAGGTGGGGCACTGAAGCTTTCTTT.

CDR3 sequence: CASSLLKTGWTNVLTF. The CDR3 coding sequence is TGCGCCAGCAGCTTACTGAAGACCGGTTGGACCAACGTCCTGACTTTC. The rearrangement uses TRBV5-1 and TRBJ2-6; no clear D. V dropped 2 bases and J dropped 8 bases, with 17 bases sitting between them. The CDR3 runs to 16 residues. Germline-derived CDR1 and CDR2 are SGHRS and YFSETQ.

The chain combines TRBV5-1 with TRBJ1-5; D remains unclear. The V gene's germline CDR1 is SGHRS and CDR2 YFSETQ. V was clipped by 0 bases and J by 5 bases, with 9 bases between them. CDR3 length equals 14 residues. The CDR3 here is CASSLGFADQPQHF. DNA of the CDR3: TGCGCCAGCAGCTTGGGCTTTGCAGATCAGCCCCAGCATTTT.

The CDR3 sequence: CATSDRTGGTDTQYF. CDR3 sequence (DNA): TGTGCCACCAGTGATCGGACAGGGGGCACAGATACGCAGTATTTT. The rearrangement joins TRBV24-1 to TRBJ2-3, with 9 nucleotides matching TRBD1. The CDR3 runs to 15 residues. Germline-derived CDR1 and CDR2 are KGHDR and SFDVKD. V shed 3 bases, J shed 1 base, and the junction held 1 base outside the gene matches.

The chain employs TRBV10-3 and TRBJ2-5, with no clear D. V lost 0 bases and J lost 3, with 8 bases in between. This CDR3 is 14 amino acids long. The germline CDR1 and CDR2 sequences are ENHRY and SYGVKD. DNA of the CDR3: TGTGCCATCAGTGAGTCGAACTGGGAAGAGACCCAGTACTTC. As protein: CAISESNWEETQYF.

The CDR3 here is CASNQGLATEQFF. CDR3 DNA sequence: TGTGCCAGCAATCAGGGTCTAGCGACTGAGCAGTTCTTC. This chain joins TRBV6-1 and TRBJ2-1, with D possibly being TRBD2 (6 bases). This CDR3 contains 13 residues. V dropped 7 bases and J dropped 9 bases, with 16 bases sitting between them. The germline gives CDR1 MNHNS, CDR2 SASEGT.

Only a few counts were recorded for this clonotype. The chain links TRBV6-1 to TRBJ1-5; TRBD1 matches 10 bases. The CDR3 totals 16 residues. Germline CDR1 is MNHNS and CDR2 is SASEGT. With V trimmed by 7 bases and J by 2 bases, 8 bases remained unmatched. The CDR3 bases are TGTGCCAGCATACGGACAGGGGGTTGGGGCAATCAGCCCCAGCATTTT. This codes for CASIRTGGWGNQPQHF.

The rearrangement links TRBV6-5 to TRBJ2-3, with 14 bases identical to TRBD2. The CDR3 spans 18 residues. Germline assignment: CDR1 MNHEY and CDR2 SVGAGI. Germline trimming cut 0 bases from V and 1 base from J; bases unmatched to any gene: 3. In DNA form, the CDR3 reads TGTGCCAGCAGTTACTCCGGGACTAGCGGGAGCCGCACAGATACGCAGTATTTT. Translating gives CASSYSGTSGSRTDTQYF.

V and J are TRBV6-2 or TRBV6-3 and TRBJ1-2; D gene uncertain. The CDR3 has 10 residues. The germline V and J ends were trimmed by 8 bases and 3 bases, with 4 bases remaining between them. From germline, CDR1 is MNHEY and CDR2 SVGEGT. The CDR3 region is CASGYYGYTF. The DNA of the CDR3 is TGTGCCAGCGGCTACTATGGCTACACCTTC.

This clonotype was observed a few times. The chain couples TRBV10-3 to TRBJ2-7, with 9 bases that match TRBD1. J was trimmed by 3 bases and V by 2 bases; bases with no gene match: 2. The CDR3 loop spans 14 amino acids. Germline V gene data show CDR1 as ENHRY and CDR2 as SYGVKD. The CDR3 nucleotides are TGTGCCATCAGTGAGGGACAGGGGAGCTACGAGCAGTACTTC. Translating gives CAISEGQGSYEQYF.

The genes are TRBV27 and TRBJ2-5, with D unresolved. The CDR3 is 17 amino acids. Looked up from germline, CDR1 is MNHEY and CDR2 is SMNVEV (reference sequence). The V end lost 6 bases, the J end lost 1 base, and 21 bases lay between the germline ends. The CDR3 sequence: CASSALSLSTAQETQYF. CDR3 coding DNA: TGTGCCAGCAGCGCCCTTTCTTTATCGACGGCCCAAGAGACCCAGTACTTC.

The chain joins TRBV20-1 to TRBJ1-6, with D possibly being TRBD1 (5 bases). V lost 7 bases and J 4 bases, leaving 17 bases between the germline ends. Germline CDR1 is DFQATT and CDR2 is SNEGSKA (reference sequence). The CDR3 sequence is 15 residues long. CDR3 residues: CSVRRRGVYNSPLHF. Written as DNA, the CDR3 is TGCAGTGTACGGAGAAGAGGGGTTTATAATTCACCCCTCCACTTT.

This clonotype was detected only a few times. The chain joins TRBV7-2 to TRBJ1-5; maybe TRBD1 (5 bases). CDR1 is SGHTA, CDR2 FQGNSA, per germline. The CDR3 is 18 amino acids. The ends were cut back, 5 bases at V and 2 bases at J, with 22 bases in the middle. This CDR3 reads CASSHRRGYDGRNQPQHF. The CDR3 coding sequence is TGTGCCAGCAGCCACCGTCGGGGGTATGATGGGCGCAATCAGCCCCAGCATTTT.

In its sample, this clonotype was seen a few times. The chain carries TRBV20-1 and TRBJ1-6; D possibly corresponds to TRBD1 (5 bases). The CDR3 consists of 14 residues. The germline gives CDR1 DFQATT, CDR2 SNEGSKA (reference sequence). V lost 2 bases to trimming and J lost 9 bases, with 14 bases between them. This CDR3 is CSARRSREASPLHF. The DNA of the CDR3 is TGCAGTGCTAGACGGTCCAGGGAGGCTTCACCCCTCCACTTT.

The chain employs TRBV5-4 and TRBJ2-2; 7 bases are shared with TRBD1. V lost 1 base and J lost 4; bases outside the gene matches: 4. CDR1 is SGHNT, CDR2 YYREEE, per germline (reference sequence). CDR3 size: 15 residues. The CDR3 DNA reads TGTGCCAGCAGCTTGAGGGACAGATTCACCGGGGAGCTGTTTTTT. It translates to CASSLRDRFTGELFF. The entire variable domain, with the rest obtained from reference TRBV5-4 and TRBJ2-2, is as follows: ETGVTQSPTHLIKTRGQQVTLRCSSQSGHNTVSWYQQALGQGPQFIFQYYREEENGRGNFPPRFSGLQFPNYSSELNVNALELDDSALYLCASSLRDRFTGELFFGEGSRLTVL.

This chain joins TRBV6-1 and TRBJ1-2, with a possible D match to TRBD1 (6 bases). The V and J ends lost 8 bases and 8 bases respectively, with 18 bases between them. Germline-derived CDR1 and CDR2 are MNHNS and SASEGT. The CDR3 covers 13 residues. CDR3 region: CASSPSGQTGYTF. The CDR3 DNA is TGTGCCAGCTCCCCCTCCGGACAGACGGGCTACACCTTC.

The rearrangement links TRBV20-1 to TRBJ2-6; TRBD1 might be the D (6 bases). The CDR3 contains 15 residues. Germline lookup yields CDR1 DFQATT and CDR2 SNEGSKA (reference sequence). V was clipped by 6 bases and J by 5 bases, with 17 bases between them. CDR3 bases: TGCAGTGCAACGGGACAACCCGGAAGGGCCAACGTCCTGACTTTC. This sequence encodes CSATGQPGRANVLTF.